A single sample gave rise to the 12 T cell receptor beta chains below, sequenced in a study of CD4 T cells in relation to SARS-CoV-2 and coronaviruses. Clones were sequenced by immunoSEQ multiplex PCR, and TCRdb holds only the in-frame ones, with some missing. Of 30,000 to 45,000 clones listed, roughly four fifths are singletons. These receptors have no known antigen. Sequenced input: naive CD4+ T cells from PBMCs, cultured in vitro. Stated subset: naive CD4+ T cells isolated by negative enrichment. The receptors come from an adult with COVID-19.

The V call is TRBV23-1, the J call TRBJ2-7, with D perhaps matching TRBD1 or TRBD2 (5 bases each). TRBV23-1 is an ORF for which the function is uncertain. The CDR3 is made up of 18 amino acids. V lost 0 bases and J 0 bases, leaving 18 bases between the germline ends. This CDR3 reads CASSQSGLDGGLSYEQYF. DNA of the CDR3: TGCGCCAGCAGTCAATCTGGTCTAGATGGGGGTCTCTCCTACGAGCAGTACTTC.

The chain has TRBV5-6 and TRBJ1-6; D is ambiguous. The germline V gene has CDR1 SGHDT and CDR2 YYEEEE. Trimming removed 0 bases from V and 7 bases from J, with 11 bases in between. This CDR3 has 15 amino acids. The CDR3 DNA sequence: TGTGCCAGCAGCTTGGGACTAGGGTCGAATTCACCCCTCCACTTT. This encodes CASSLGLGSNSPLHF.

The chain has TRBV5-1 and TRBJ2-1; TRBD2 agrees at 14 bases. Germline V lookup: CDR1 SGHRS, CDR2 YFSETQ. The CDR3 has 15 amino acids. After removal of 3 bases from V and 10 bases from J, the junction contained 6 bases not matched to a gene. DNA for the CDR3: TGCGCCAGCAGCTGGGGACTAGCGGGAGTTCTGGAGCAGTTCTTC. This translates into CASSWGLAGVLEQFF.

V is TRBV6-5 and J is TRBJ2-7, with D perhaps TRBD1 (6 bases). This CDR3 spans 13 amino acids. V was shortened by 6 bases and J by 0 bases, with 9 bases between the two germline ends. Germline lookup yields CDR1 MNHEY and CDR2 SVGAGI. CDR3 sequence: CASSRDNSYEQYF. In DNA, the CDR3 is TGTGCCAGCAGCCGGGACAACTCCTACGAGCAGTACTTC.

The V and J genes are TRBV10-3 and TRBJ1-4; TRBD1 matches at 9 bases. This CDR3 contains 14 residues. CDR1 is ENHRY, CDR2 SYGVKD, per germline. J gave up 7 bases and V 5 bases, and 5 bases lay outside the gene matches. The CDR3 nucleotides read TGTGCCATCAGTAAGGACAGGGGCAGTGAAAAACTGTTTTTT. Translation: CAISKDRGSEKLFF.

The J gene is TRBJ2-7, the V gene TRBV2; the D is unclear. This CDR3 is built from 11 residues. In germline, CDR1 is SNHLY, CDR2 FYNNEI. Trimming shortened V by 7 bases and J by 9 bases, and 13 bases separated the two germline ends. CDR3 sequence: CASTPKGRQYF. In DNA form, the CDR3 reads TGTGCCAGCACGCCTAAGGGTAGGCAGTACTTC.

This clone was seen just once. CDR3 in amino acids: CASSRWRVSPVTGNPSGANVLTF. The DNA of the CDR3 is TGCGCCAGCAGCCGTTGGAGGGTCTCCCCTGTGACAGGGAACCCCTCTGGGGCCAACGTCCTGACTTTC. This chain uses TRBV5-1 with TRBJ2-6, with a possible D match to TRBD1 (7 bases). Per germline, CDR1 SGHRS and CDR2 YFSETQ. V lost 4 bases and J lost 0, with 32 bases in between. The CDR3 contains 23 residues.

Concerning this clone: The junction departs from the called germline gene at one end, perhaps through a read error. This sequence joins TRBV20-1 and TRBJ1-5; no clear D. CDR1 and CDR2 from the germline V gene are DFQATT and SNEGSKA (reference sequence). There are 15 residues in the CDR3. This CDR3 reads CSASAWPDSNQPQHF. CDR3 in DNA: TGCAGCGCTAGTGCGTGGCCGGATAGCAATCAGCCCCAGCATTTT.

The chain combines TRBV27 with TRBJ1-6, with a tentative D call TRBD1 (6 bases). Trimming took off 5 bases at V and 10 bases at J, with 18 bases between the two ends. The CDR3 contains 15 residues. Germline V gene sequence: CDR1 MNHEY, CDR2 SMNVEV (reference sequence). CDR3 residues: CASSALQGERSPLHF. The CDR3 nucleotides are TGTGCCAGCAGTGCCCTACAGGGAGAGCGGTCACCCCTCCACTTT.

This clone has just a few counts. The V and J genes are TRBV7-9 and TRBJ2-7, with D perhaps TRBD2 (6 bases). The V gene lost 2 bases and the J gene lost 7 bases, with 12 bases spanning the gap. The CDR3 spans 13 residues. Germline V lookup: CDR1 SEHNR, CDR2 FQNEAQ (reference sequence). Here the CDR3 reads CASSLLKEGEQYF. The CDR3 DNA reads as TGTGCCAGCAGCTTATTGAAGGAGGGGGAGCAGTACTTC.

The chain uses TRBV7-6 and TRBJ2-7; maybe TRBD1 (6 bases). Germline V CDR1 and CDR2: SGHVS, FNYEAQ. CDR3 length equals 15 residues. V was cut by 6 bases and J by 2 bases, with 17 bases left in between. The CDR3 coding sequence is TGTGCCAGCAGTCCAGGGGTTTCCCGAGCCTACGAGCAGTACTTC. It translates to CASSPGVSRAYEQYF.

The rearrangement joins TRBV2 to TRBJ2-4; 10 bases are shared with TRBD1. Germline CDR1 and CDR2: SNHLY and FYNNEI. V lost 6 bases and J lost 8; bases outside the gene matches: 7. There are 14 residues in the CDR3. The CDR3 DNA reads as TGTGCCAGCAGGACGACAGGGGGCAATTACATTCAGTACTTC. Translation: CASRTTGGNYIQYF.